Listed below are T cell receptor beta chains from one sample, sequenced in a study of T cell changes during pregnancy in multiple sclerosis. Clones were read by immunoSEQ multiplex PCR, and TCRdb kept only the in-frame ones, dropping some. The table lists about 40,000 clones, roughly 94% of them singletons. The input for sequencing was peripheral blood, taken in the third trimester of pregnancy. Receptors originate from a female donor with multiple sclerosis, enrolled in a pregnancy study. Each CDR3 is given with its conserved first and last residue. D genes are given only for firm matches. Clone size is given for some rows only: seen once, a few or many times, or a class if the clone is expanded.

TRBJ2-5 | NA | TRBD2 | TRBV27 | CASRKTSGTAETQYF | TGTGCCAGCAGGAAGACTAGCGGGACGGCAGAGACCCAGTACTTC
TRBJ2-7 | NA | TRBD2 | TRBV7-8 | CASSTGPSGDYEQYF | TGTGCCAGCAGTACCGGGCCTAGCGGGGACTACGAGCAGTACTTC
TRBJ2-1 | once | TRBD2 | TRBV18 | CASSPSGGRVSYNEQFF | TGTGCCAGCTCACCATCGGGCGGGAGGGTCTCCTACAATGAGCAGTTCTTC
TRBJ2-5 | once | NA | TRBV5-4 | CASSLFRGANAETQYF | TGTGCCAGCAGCTTGTTTCGGGGGGCAAATGCGGAGACCCAGTACTTC
TRBJ2-2 | once | TRBD1 | TRBV9 | CASSVTGTANTGELFF | TGTGCCAGCAGCGTAACCGGGACAGCGAACACCGGGGAGCTGTTTTTT
TRBJ2-7 | NA | NA | TRBV11-2 | CASSFGQGSYEQYF | TGTGCCAGCAGCTTCGGGCAGGGGAGCTACGAGCAGTACTTC
TRBJ2-2 | NA | TRBD1 | TRBV5-5 | CASSLRQGPSLTNTGELFF | TGTGCCAGCAGCCTAAGACAGGGACCTTCCCTTACTAACACCGGGGAGCTGTTTTTT
TRBJ1-2 | NA | TRBD1 | TRBV28 | CASKTGFWDGYTF | TGTGCCAGCAAGACAGGGTTTTGGGATGGCTACACCTTC
TRBJ1-2 | NA | TRBD1 | TRBV6-5 | CASWGQNLNYGYTF | TGTGCCAGCTGGGGACAGAACTTGAACTATGGCTACACCTTC
TRBJ2-2 | NA | TRBD2 | TRBV6-1 | CASSGRSGRGAGELFF | TGTGCCAGCAGTGGTCGCAGCGGGAGGGGGGCCGGGGAGCTGTTTTTT
TRBJ2-7 | NA | TRBD1 | TRBV28 | CASSQGTVGEQYF | TGTGCCAGCAGTCAGGGGACAGTGGGCGAGCAGTACTTC
TRBJ2-1 | NA | TRBD2 | TRBV5-1 | CASSSGLAGPSYNEQFF | TGCGCCAGCAGCTCGGGACTAGCGGGGCCTTCCTACAATGAGCAGTTCTTC
TRBJ2-7 | NA | NA | TRBV23-1 | CASSPRRGDKLLVYEQYF | TGCGCCAGCAGTCCCAGGAGGGGCGACAAGCTATTAGTCTACGAGCAGTACTTC
TRBJ1-2 | NA | NA | TRBV7-8 | CASSLLTAVLGYGYTF | TGTGCCAGCAGCTTATTAACAGCAGTACTTGGCTATGGCTACACCTTC
TRBJ2-5 | NA | TRBD1 | TRBV27 | CASSSVGTGKETQYF | TGTGCCAGCAGTTCCGTCGGGACAGGGAAGGAGACCCAGTACTTC
TRBJ2-4 | NA | NA | TRBV9 | CASSPRGDKNIQYF | TGTGCCAGCAGCCCCCGCGGCGACAAAAACATTCAGTACTTC
TRBJ1-5 | NA | TRBD1 | TRBV19 | CASRPGTGGNQPQHF | TGTGCCAGTAGACCCGGGACAGGGGGCAATCAGCCCCAGCATTTT
TRBJ1-1 | NA | NA | TRBV5-6 | CASSWGSGPEAFF | TGTGCCAGCAGCTGGGGCTCGGGCCCTGAAGCTTTCTTT
TRBJ2-1 | NA | TRBD2 | TRBV7-2 | CASSLAFSGYYNEQFF | TGTGCCAGCAGCTTAGCGTTTAGCGGGTATTACAATGAGCAGTTCTTC
TRBJ2-7 | NA | TRBD1 | TRBV19 | CASGTGDLEGEQYF | TGTGCTTCCGGGACAGGGGATTTGGAGGGCGAGCAGTACTTC
TRBJ2-2 | NA | NA | TRBV7-9 | CASSLNERALNTGELFF | TGTGCCAGCAGCCTTAACGAGCGGGCTCTGAACACCGGGGAGCTGTTTTTT
TRBJ2-2 | NA | NA | TRBV19 | CASSIGALRTGELFF | TGTGCCAGTAGTATAGGGGCCCTAAGGACCGGGGAGCTGTTTTTT
TRBJ2-7 | NA | TRBD2 | TRBV7-3 | CASSLAPSGTIYEQYF | TGTGCCAGCAGCCTAGCTCCGAGCGGGACTATCTACGAGCAGTACTTC
TRBJ2-7 | NA | TRBD1 | TRBV4-3 | CASSQDARTGAYEQYF | TGCGCCAGCAGCCAAGATGCCCGGACAGGGGCCTACGAGCAGTACTTC
TRBJ1-4 | NA | NA | TRBV19 | CASSITGSVYEKLFF | TGTGCCAGTAGTATAACAGGTTCAGTATACGAAAAACTGTTTTTT
TRBJ1-4 | NA | TRBD1 | TRBV7-9 | CASSSIGGQGFEKLFF | TGTGCCAGCAGTTCTATTGGAGGACAGGGTTTTGAAAAACTGTTTTTT
TRBJ1-1 | NA | NA | TRBV6-5 | CASSLTGPAEAFF | TGTGCCAGCAGTCTTACAGGGCCGGCTGAAGCTTTCTTT
TRBJ2-7 | NA | NA | TRBV15 | CATSRRGAGYEQYF | TGTGCCACCAGCAGACGGGGGGCCGGGTACGAGCAGTACTTC
TRBJ2-1 | NA | TRBD2 | TRBV30 | CAWSVRGGGANEQFF | TGTGCCTGGAGTGTACGGGGCGGGGGGGCAAATGAGCAGTTCTTC
TRBJ1-2 | few | NA | TRBV6-5 | CASSYSKSGDYGYTF | TGTGCCAGCAGTTACTCGAAGTCGGGGGACTATGGCTACACCTTC
TRBJ2-1 | NA | TRBD1 | TRBV29-1 | CSVAQGVGYNEQFF | TGCAGCGTTGCCCAGGGGGTGGGCTACAATGAGCAGTTCTTC
TRBJ1-4 | NA | NA | TRBV7-6 | CASSLEGEGVDYEKLFF | TGTGCCAGCAGCTTAGAGGGGGAAGGAGTCGATTATGAAAAACTGTTTTTT
TRBJ2-7 | NA | TRBD2 | TRBV9 | CASSGGRDPPDEQYF | TGTGCCAGCAGCGGCGGGAGAGACCCCCCCGACGAGCAGTACTTC
TRBJ2-7 | NA | TRBD1 | TRBV19 | CASSIVGTGAYEQYF | TGTGCCAGTAGTATAGTGGGGACAGGGGCCTACGAGCAGTACTTC
TRBJ1-1 | NA | TRBD1 | TRBV19 | CASSQGTGVSEAFF | TGTGCCAGTAGCCAAGGGACAGGGGTTTCTGAAGCTTTCTTT
TRBJ1-2 | NA | NA | TRBV28 | CASSFYRTNYGYTF | TGTGCCAGCAGTTTTTACAGAACTAACTATGGCTACACCTTC
TRBJ2-5 | NA | NA | TRBV9 | CASSVGGQDQETQYF | TGTGCCAGCAGCGTAGGTGGTCAGGATCAAGAGACCCAGTACTTC
TRBJ1-5 | NA | TRBD1 | TRBV2 | CASSGEPGQGPPQPQHF | TGTGCCAGCAGCGGAGAACCGGGACAGGGGCCTCCTCAGCCCCAGCATTTT
TRBJ1-3 | NA | NA | TRBV4-1 | CASSQGPLSGNTIYF | TGCGCCAGCAGCCAAGGTCCCCTCTCTGGAAACACCATATATTTT
TRBJ2-1 | NA | TRBD1 | TRBV27 | CASSPYRGGYNEQFF | TGTGCCAGCAGTCCGTACAGGGGTGGCTACAATGAGCAGTTCTTC